These 9 T cell receptor beta chains were all obtained from the same sample, sequenced in a study of blood T cell repertoires in COVID-19. The table came from immunoSEQ multiplex PCR; TCRdb's copy has only in-frame clones and leaves some out. The sample holds fewer than 300,000 clones, about nine tenths seen once. The material sequenced was peripheral blood. Receptors originate from a person in their late teens or twenties with COVID-19, enrolled during active disease.

The chain has TRBV24-1 and TRBJ1-2; no reliable D call. This CDR3 comprises 13 residues. V was clipped by 4 bases and J by 0 bases, with 5 bases between them. The germline gives CDR1 KGHDR, CDR2 SFDVKD. The CDR3 DNA reads TGTGCCACCAGTGACCGGGCTAACTATGGCTACACCTTC. Translating it yields CATSDRANYGYTF.

This sequence joins TRBV6-4 and TRBJ1-4, with D maybe TRBD1 (5 bases). The CDR3 loop spans 15 amino acids. CDR1 MRHNA and CDR2 SNTAGT come from the germline V gene. The ends were cut back, 4 bases at V and 0 bases at J, with 9 bases in the middle. In DNA, the CDR3 is TGTGCCAGCAGTGGCGGGGCAGCAACTAATGAAAAACTGTTTTTT. Translation gives CASSGGAATNEKLFF.

The rearrangement links TRBV2 to TRBJ2-5; no reliable D call. Trimming pared 2 bases from V and 0 bases from J, leaving 7 bases between. The CDR3 has 14 residues. Germline values: CDR1 SNHLY, CDR2 FYNNEI. Written as DNA, the CDR3 is TGTGCCAGCAGTGAACCCCGGTACCAAGAGACCCAGTACTTC. This sequence encodes CASSEPRYQETQYF. The complete variable domain, with remaining parts taken from reference TRBV2 and TRBJ2-5, reads EPEVTQTPSHQVTQMGQEVILRCVPISNHLYFYWYRQILGQKVEFLVSFYNNEISEKSEIFDDQFSVERPDGSNFTLKIRSTKLEDSAMYFCASSEPRYQETQYFGPGTRLLVL.

This chain uses TRBV6-5 with TRBJ2-1; 10 nucleotides line up with TRBD1. The junction had 5 bases not matched to a gene; V was cut back by 4 bases and J by 5 bases. The CDR3 length is 15 residues. Germline V gene data show CDR1 as MNHEY and CDR2 as SVGAGI. The CDR3 DNA is TGTGCCAGCAGTTCTCCGGGACAGGGGCACAATGAGCAGTTCTTC. As protein: CASSSPGQGHNEQFF.

The V gene is TRBV9, the J gene TRBJ2-7; 13 nucleotides match TRBD2. With V trimmed by 3 bases and J by 7 bases, 13 bases remained unmatched. The CDR3 spans 17 residues. Germline lookup yields CDR1 SGDLS and CDR2 YYNGEE. In DNA, the CDR3 is TGTGCCAGCAGCGCGTCGGGGTACGGGACTAGCGGGATGGAGCAGTACTTC. It translates to CASSASGYGTSGMEQYF.

This chain links TRBV6-4 with TRBJ2-1; 11 bases are a match to TRBD1. The V and J ends lost 5 bases and 3 bases, in that order; junction bases with no gene match: 6. Germline lookup yields CDR1 MRHNA and CDR2 SNTAGT. The CDR3 runs 16 residues. The CDR3 reads CASSLAGTGGYNEQFF. In DNA, the CDR3 is TGTGCCAGCAGTTTGGCCGGGACAGGGGGCTACAATGAGCAGTTCTTC.

This clone has more than one count but fewer than ten. The V and J genes are TRBV9 and TRBJ2-2, with 12 nucleotides matching TRBD2. V gave up 3 bases and J gave up 1 base; unmatched junction bases: 4. The V gene's germline CDR1 is SGDLS and CDR2 YYNGEE. The CDR3 contains 17 residues. CDR3 DNA: TGTGCCAGCAGCGCAAGGACTAGCGGGGTGAACACCGGGGAGCTGTTTTTT. Residues: CASSARTSGVNTGELFF.

V usage is TRBV30 and J usage is TRBJ1-2; no firm D call. V was pared by 3 bases and J by 4 bases, with 15 bases between. This CDR3 has 14 amino acids. Germline V gives CDR1 GTSNPN, CDR2 SVGIG (reference sequence). As DNA, the CDR3 is TGTGCCTGGAGGGGATGGCGAGAGGGCTATGGCTACACCTTC. Amino acids: CAWRGWREGYGYTF.

V usage is TRBV6-2 or TRBV6-3 and J usage is TRBJ2-7; D remains ambiguous. CDR3 length equals 12 residues. Trimming stripped 6 bases from V and 1 base from J, with 7 bases between. Germline V gene sequence: CDR1 MNHEY, CDR2 SVGEGT. The CDR3, as DNA: TGTGCCAGCAGCGACTCATCCTACGAGCAGTACTTC. It specifies CASSDSSYEQYF.